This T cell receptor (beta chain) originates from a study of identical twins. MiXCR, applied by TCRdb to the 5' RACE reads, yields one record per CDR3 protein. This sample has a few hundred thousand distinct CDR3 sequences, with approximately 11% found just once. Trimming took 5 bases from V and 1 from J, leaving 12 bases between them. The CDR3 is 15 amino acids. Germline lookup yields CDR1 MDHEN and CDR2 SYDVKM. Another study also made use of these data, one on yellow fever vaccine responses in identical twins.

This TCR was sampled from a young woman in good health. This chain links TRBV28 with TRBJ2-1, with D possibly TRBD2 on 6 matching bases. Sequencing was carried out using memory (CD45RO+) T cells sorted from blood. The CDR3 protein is CASSNPRGSYNEQFF. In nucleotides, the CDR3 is TGTGCCAGCAGTAATCCTCGGGGGTCCTACAATGAGCAGTTCTTC.